This TCR beta chain was sequenced during a study of T cells expressing NK-cell markers. Across the study: Seven of eight sequenced donors tested HCMV-seropositive; one tested seronegative. Study-wide findings and caveats: Roughly 1.0-8% of CD8+ T cells in over 5 donors belonged to dominant NKG2C+ clonotypes.

Concerning this clonotype: Its antigen remains unknown.

Researchers built TCR beta cDNA using 5'RACE template switching with UMIs. From its re-call of the 5' RACE reads, TCRdb lists each CDR3 protein once, without DNA. The sample table includes some 110,000 distinct CDR3 sequences. Germline values: CDR1 SGHVS, CDR2 FQNEAQ. The CDR3 has 16 amino acids. Sequenced input: blood T cells: a sorted CD56 or NKG2C T cell subset, CD4+ or CD8+ T cells, or bulk PBMC T cells (not recorded which). This clonotype was obtained from a woman aged 18 to 75 in good health. The chain has TRBV7-8 and TRBJ1-4. CDR3: CASSFGYSQSNEKLFF.